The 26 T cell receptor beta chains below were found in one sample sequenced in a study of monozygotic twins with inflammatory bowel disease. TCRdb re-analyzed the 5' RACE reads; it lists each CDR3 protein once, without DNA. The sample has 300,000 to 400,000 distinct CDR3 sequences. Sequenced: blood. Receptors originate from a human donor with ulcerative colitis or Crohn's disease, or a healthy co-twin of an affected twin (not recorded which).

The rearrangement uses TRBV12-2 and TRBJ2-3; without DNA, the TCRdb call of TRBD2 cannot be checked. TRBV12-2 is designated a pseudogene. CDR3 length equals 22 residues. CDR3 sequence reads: CASRSTPLDWERPKLSTDTQYF.

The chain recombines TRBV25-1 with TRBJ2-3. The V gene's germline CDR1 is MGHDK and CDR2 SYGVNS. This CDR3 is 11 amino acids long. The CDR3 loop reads CASRDVNTQYF.

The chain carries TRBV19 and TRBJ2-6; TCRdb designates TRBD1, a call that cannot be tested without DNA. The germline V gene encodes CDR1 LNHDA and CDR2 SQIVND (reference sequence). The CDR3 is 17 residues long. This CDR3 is CASSKETGTTGANVLTF.

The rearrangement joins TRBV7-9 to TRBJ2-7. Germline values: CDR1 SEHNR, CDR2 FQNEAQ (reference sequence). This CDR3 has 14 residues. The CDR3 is CASSLYWESYEQYF.

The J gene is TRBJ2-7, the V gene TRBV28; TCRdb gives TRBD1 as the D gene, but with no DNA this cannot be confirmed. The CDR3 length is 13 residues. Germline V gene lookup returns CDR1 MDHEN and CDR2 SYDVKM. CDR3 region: CASSSTGRYEQYF.

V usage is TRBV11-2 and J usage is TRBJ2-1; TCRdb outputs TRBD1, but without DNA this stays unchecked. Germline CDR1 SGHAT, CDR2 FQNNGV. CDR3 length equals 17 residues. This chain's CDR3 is CASSLGVGTGFLNEQFF.

CDR3 sequence: CASSSSTSGSSYEQYF. The rearrangement joins TRBV28 to TRBJ2-7; TCRdb returns TRBD2, unconfirmable since there is no DNA. CDR1 and CDR2 from the germline V gene are MDHEN and SYDVKM. The CDR3 sequence is 16 residues long.

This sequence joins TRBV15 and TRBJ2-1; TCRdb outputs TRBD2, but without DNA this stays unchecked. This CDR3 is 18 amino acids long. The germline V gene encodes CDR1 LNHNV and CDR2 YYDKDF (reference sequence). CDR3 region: CATSPIAGGLRSYNEQFF.

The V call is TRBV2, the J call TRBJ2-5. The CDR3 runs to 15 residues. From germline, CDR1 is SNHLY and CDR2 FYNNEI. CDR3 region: CASREKYNRQETQYF.

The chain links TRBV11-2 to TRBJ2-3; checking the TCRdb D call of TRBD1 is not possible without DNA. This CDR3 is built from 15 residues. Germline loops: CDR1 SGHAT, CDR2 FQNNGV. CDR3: CASSSRGTGTDTQYF. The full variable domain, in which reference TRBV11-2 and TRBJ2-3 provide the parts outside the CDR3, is EAGVAQSPRYKIIEKRQSVAFWCNPISGHATLYWYQQILGQGPKLLIQFQNNGVVDDSQLPKDRFSAERLKGVDSTLKIQPAKLEDSAVYLCASSSRGTGTDTQYFGPGTRLTVL.

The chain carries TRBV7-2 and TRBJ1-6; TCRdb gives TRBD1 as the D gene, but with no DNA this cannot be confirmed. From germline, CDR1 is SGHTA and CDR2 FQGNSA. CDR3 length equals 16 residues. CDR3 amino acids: CASSLSGGRNNSPLHF.

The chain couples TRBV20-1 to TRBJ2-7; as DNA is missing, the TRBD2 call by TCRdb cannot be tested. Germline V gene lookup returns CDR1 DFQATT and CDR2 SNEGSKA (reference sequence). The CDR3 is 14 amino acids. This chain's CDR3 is CSASTSGRSYEQYF.

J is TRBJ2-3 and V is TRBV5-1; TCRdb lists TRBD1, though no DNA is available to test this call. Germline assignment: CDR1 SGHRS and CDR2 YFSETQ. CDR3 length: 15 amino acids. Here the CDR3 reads CASTPAGDLTDTQYF.

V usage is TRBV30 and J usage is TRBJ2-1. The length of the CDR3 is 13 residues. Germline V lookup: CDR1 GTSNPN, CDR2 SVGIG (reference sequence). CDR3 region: CAWRANKGNEQFF.

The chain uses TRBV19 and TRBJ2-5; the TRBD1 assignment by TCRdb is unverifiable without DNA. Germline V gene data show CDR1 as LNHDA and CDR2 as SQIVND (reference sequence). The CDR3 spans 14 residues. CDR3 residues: CASSRTGGKETQYF.

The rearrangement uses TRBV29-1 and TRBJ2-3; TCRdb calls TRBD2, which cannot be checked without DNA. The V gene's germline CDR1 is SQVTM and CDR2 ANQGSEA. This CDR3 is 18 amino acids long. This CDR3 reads CSVALAGGPLTSTDTQYF.

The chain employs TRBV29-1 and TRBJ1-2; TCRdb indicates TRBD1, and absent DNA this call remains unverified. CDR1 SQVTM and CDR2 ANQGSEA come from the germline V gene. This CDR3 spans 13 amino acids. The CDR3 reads CSQKLAGTGEYTF. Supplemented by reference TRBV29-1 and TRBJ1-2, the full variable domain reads SAVISQKPSRDICQRGTSLTIQCQVDSQVTMMFWYRQQPGQSLTLIATANQGSEATYESGFVIDKFPISRPNLTFSTLTVSNMSPEDSSIYLCSQKLAGTGEYTFGSGTRLTVV.

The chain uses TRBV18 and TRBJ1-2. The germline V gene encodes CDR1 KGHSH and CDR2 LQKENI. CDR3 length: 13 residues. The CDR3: CASSRSGSYGYTF.

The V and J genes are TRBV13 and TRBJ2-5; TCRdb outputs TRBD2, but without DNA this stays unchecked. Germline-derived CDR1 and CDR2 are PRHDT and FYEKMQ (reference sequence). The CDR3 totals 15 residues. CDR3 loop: CASSRTSVPQETQYF. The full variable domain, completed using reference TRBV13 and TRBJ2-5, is AAGVIQSPRHLIKEKRETATLKCYPIPRHDTVYWYQQGPGQDPQFLISFYEKMQSDKGSIPDRFSAQQFSDYHSELNMSSLELGDSALYFCASSRTSVPQETQYFGPGTRLLVL.

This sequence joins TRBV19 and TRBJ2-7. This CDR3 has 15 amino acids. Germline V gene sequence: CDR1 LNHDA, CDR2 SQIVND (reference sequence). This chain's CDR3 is CASSKTSGEFYEQYF.

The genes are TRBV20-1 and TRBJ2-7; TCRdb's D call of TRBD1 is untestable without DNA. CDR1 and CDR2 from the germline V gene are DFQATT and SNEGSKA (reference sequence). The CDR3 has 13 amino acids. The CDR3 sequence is CSAGGGDSYEQYF.

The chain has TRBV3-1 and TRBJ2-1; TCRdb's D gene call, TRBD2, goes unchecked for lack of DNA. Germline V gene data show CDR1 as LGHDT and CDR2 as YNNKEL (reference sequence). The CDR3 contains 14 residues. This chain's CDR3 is CASSATSGSPLAFF.

CDR3 protein: CASSLIQGYGYTF. The V call is TRBV7-9, the J call TRBJ1-2; TCRdb outputs TRBD1, but without DNA this stays unchecked. Germline CDR1 SEHNR, CDR2 FQNEAQ (reference sequence). This CDR3 is built from 13 residues.

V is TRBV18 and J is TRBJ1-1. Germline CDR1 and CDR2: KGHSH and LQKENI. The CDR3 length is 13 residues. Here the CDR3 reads CASSGRADTEAFF.

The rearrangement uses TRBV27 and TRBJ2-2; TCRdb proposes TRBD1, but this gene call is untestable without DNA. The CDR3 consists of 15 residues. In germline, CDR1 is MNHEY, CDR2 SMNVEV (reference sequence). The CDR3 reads CASSSPGGSTGELFF.

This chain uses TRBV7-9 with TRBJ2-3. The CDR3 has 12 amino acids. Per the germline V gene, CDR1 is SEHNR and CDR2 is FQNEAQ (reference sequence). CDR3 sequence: CASSPPADTQYF. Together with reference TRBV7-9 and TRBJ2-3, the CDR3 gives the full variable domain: DTGVSQNPRHKITKRGQNVTFRCDPISEHNRLYWYRQTLGQGPEFLTYFQNEAQLEKSRLLSDRFSAERPKGSFSTLEIQRTEQGDSAMYLCASSPPADTQYFGPGTRLTVL.